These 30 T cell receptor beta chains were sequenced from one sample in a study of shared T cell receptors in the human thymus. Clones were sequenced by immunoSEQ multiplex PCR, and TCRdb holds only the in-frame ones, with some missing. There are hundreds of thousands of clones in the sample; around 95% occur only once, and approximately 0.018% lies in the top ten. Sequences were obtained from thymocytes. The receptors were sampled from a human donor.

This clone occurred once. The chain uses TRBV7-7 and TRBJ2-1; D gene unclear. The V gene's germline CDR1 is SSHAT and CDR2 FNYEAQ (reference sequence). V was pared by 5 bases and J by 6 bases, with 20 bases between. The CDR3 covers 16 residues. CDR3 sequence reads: CASSPRPTTMCNEQFF. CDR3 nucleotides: TGTGCCAGCAGCCCGAGACCTACTACCATGTGCAATGAGCAGTTCTTC. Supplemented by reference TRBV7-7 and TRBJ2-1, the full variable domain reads GAGVSQSPRYKVTKRGQDVTLRCDPISSHATLYWYQQALGQGPEFLTYFNYEAQPDKSGLPSDRFSAERPEGSISTLTIQRTEQRDSAMYRCASSPRPTTMCNEQFFGPGTRLTVL.

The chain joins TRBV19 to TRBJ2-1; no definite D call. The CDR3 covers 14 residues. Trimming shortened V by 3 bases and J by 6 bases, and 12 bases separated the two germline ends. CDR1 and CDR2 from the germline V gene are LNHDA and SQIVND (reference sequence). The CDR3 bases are TGTGCCAGTAGTATTTTGGTCCTACCCAATGAGCAGTTCTTC. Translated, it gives CASSILVLPNEQFF. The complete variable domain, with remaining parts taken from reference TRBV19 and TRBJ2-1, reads DGGITQSPKYLFRKEGQNVTLSCEQNLNHDAMYWYRQDPGQGLRLIYYSQIVNDFQKGDIAEGYSVSREKKESFPLTVTSAQKNPTAFYLCASSILVLPNEQFFGPGTRLTVL.

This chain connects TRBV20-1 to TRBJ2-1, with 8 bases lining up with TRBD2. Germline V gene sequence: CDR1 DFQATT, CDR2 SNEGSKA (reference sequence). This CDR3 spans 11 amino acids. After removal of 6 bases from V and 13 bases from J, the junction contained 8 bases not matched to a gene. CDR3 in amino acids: CSAAGGPVQFF. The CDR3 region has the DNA TGCAGTGCCGCGGGGGGCCCGGTCCAGTTCTTC.

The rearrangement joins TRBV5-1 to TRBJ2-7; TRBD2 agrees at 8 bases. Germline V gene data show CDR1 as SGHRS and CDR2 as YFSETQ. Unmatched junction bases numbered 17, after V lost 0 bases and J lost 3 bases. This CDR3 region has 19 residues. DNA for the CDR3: TGCGCCAGCAGCTTGGCCTTTTTGAGCGGGAGTCCCCGAAACTACGAGCAGTACTTC. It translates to CASSLAFLSGSPRNYEQYF.

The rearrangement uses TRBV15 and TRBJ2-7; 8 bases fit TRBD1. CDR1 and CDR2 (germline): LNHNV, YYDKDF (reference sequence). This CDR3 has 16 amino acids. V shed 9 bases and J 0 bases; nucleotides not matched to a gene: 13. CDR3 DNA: TGTGCCACGACCGACAGGGGCGAAATTAACTCCTACGAGCAGTACTTC. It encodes CATTDRGEINSYEQYF.

The CDR3 sequence: CASSQERLSNSGNTIYF. The CDR3 DNA is TGCGCCAGCAGCCAAGAAAGGCTCTCCAACTCTGGAAACACCATATATTTT. V usage is TRBV4-3 and J usage is TRBJ1-3; D gene uncertain. The CDR3 has 17 amino acids. Trimming took off 0 bases at V and 0 bases at J, with 12 bases between the two ends. The V gene's germline CDR1 is LGHNA and CDR2 YSLEER.

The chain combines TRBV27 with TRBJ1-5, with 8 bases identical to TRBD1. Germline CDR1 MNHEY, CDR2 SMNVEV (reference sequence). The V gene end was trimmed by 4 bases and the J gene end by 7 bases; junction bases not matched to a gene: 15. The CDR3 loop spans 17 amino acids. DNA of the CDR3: TGTGCCAGCAGTTCCACCTTACCGGACAGGGTCAACCAGCCCCAGCATTTT. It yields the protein CASSSTLPDRVNQPQHF.

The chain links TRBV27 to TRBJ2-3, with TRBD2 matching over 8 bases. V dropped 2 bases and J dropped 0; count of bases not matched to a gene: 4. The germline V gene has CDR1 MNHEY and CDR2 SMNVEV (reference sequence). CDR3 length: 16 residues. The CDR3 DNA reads TGTGCCAGCAGTTTAAGCGGGAGACGCAGCACAGATACGCAGTATTTT. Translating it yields CASSLSGRRSTDTQYF.

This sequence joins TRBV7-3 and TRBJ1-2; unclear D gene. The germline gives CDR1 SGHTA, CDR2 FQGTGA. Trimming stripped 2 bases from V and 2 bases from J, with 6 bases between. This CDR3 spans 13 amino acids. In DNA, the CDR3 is TGTGCCAGCAGCTTAGGCAAAAACTATGGCTACACCTTC. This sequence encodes CASSLGKNYGYTF.

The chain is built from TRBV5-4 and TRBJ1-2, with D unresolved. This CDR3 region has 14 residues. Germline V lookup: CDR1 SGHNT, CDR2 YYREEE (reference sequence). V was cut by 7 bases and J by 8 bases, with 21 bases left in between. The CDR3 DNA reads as TGTGCCAGCTTTGGAGGGAGAAGATCGTTAGGCTACACCTTC. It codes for CASFGGRRSLGYTF.

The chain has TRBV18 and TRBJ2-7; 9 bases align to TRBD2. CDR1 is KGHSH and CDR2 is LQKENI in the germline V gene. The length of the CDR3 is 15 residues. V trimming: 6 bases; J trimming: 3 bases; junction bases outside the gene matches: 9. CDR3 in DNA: TGTGCCAGCTCCGTGGCGGGAGGGACCAACTACGAGCAGTACTTC. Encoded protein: CASSVAGGTNYEQYF.

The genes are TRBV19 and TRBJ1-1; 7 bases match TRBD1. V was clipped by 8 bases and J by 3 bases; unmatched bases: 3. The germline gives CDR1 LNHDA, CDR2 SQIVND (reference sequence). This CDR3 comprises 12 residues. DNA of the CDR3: TGTGCCAGTTTGACAGGGTACACTGAAGCTTTCTTT. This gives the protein CASLTGYTEAFF.

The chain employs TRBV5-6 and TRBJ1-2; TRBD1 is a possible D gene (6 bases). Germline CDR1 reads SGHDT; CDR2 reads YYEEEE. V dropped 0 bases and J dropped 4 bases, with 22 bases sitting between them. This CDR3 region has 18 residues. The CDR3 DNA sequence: TGTGCCAGCAGCTTGGCCAAGTGGGGGACAAGGGGTATCTATGGCTACACCTTC. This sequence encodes CASSLAKWGTRGIYGYTF.

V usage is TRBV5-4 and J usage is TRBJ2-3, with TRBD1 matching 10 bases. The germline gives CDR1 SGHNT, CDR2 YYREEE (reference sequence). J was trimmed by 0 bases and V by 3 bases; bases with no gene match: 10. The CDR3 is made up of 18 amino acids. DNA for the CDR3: TGTGCCAGCAGCTCGGGACAGGGGTATTGGCCTAGCACAGATACGCAGTATTTT. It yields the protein CASSSGQGYWPSTDTQYF.

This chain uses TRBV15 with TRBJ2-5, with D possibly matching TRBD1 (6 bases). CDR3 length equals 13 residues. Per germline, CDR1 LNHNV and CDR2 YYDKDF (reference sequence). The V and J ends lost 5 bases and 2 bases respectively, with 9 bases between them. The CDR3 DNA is TGTGCCACCAGCGATCAGGGGCAAGAGACCCAGTACTTC. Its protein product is CATSDQGQETQYF.

CDR3 loop: CASSCRDRVVTGNTIYF. CDR3 nucleotide sequence: TGTGCCAGCAGCTGCCGGGACAGGGTCGTCACTGGAAACACCATATATTTT. The chain has TRBV7-9 and TRBJ1-3; 9 nucleotides line up with TRBD1. The CDR3 spans 17 residues. With 4 bases clipped from V and 2 bases from J, the junction kept 9 bases outside the gene matches. Looked up from germline, CDR1 is SEHNR and CDR2 is FQNEAQ (reference sequence).

CDR3 DNA sequence: TGTGCCAGCAGCTTCAACTATCGGGAGACCCAGTACTTC. Its translation is CASSFNYRETQYF. This rearrangement joins TRBV5-6 to TRBJ2-5; no clear D. The germline CDR1 and CDR2 sequences are SGHDT and YYEEEE. V was clipped by 2 bases and J by 5 bases, with 10 bases between them. There are 13 residues in the CDR3.

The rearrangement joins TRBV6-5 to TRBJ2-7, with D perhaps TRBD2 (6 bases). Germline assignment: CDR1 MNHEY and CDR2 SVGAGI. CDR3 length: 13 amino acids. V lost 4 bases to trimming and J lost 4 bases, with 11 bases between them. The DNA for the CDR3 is TGTGCCAGCAGTTTAGTTAGCGGATACGAGCAGTACTTC. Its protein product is CASSLVSGYEQYF.

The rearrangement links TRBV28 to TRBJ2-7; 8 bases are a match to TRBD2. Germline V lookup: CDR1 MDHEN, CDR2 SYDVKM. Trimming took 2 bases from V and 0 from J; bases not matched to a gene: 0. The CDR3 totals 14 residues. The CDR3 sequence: CASSLAGGSYEQYF. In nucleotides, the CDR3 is TGTGCCAGCAGTTTAGCGGGAGGCTCCTACGAGCAGTACTTC.

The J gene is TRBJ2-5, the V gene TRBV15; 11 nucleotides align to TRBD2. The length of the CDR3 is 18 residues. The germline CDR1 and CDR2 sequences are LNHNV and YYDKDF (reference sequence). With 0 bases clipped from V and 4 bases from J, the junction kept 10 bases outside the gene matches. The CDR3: CATSRDLGTSGWGETQYF. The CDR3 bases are TGTGCCACCAGCAGAGATCTCGGGACTAGCGGCTGGGGAGAGACCCAGTACTTC.

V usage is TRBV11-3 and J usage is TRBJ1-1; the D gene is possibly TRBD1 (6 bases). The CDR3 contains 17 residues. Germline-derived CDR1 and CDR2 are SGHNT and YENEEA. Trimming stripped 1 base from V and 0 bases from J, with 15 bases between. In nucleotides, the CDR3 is TGTGCCAGCAGCTTAGGAGGGGGGGATTGTGTGAACACTGAAGCTTTCTTT. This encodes CASSLGGGDCVNTEAFF.

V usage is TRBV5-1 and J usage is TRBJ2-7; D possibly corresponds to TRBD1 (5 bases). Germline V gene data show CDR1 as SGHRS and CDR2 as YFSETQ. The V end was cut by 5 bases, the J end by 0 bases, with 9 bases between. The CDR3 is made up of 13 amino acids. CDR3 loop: CASSQGSSYEQYF. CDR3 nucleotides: TGCGCCAGCAGTCAGGGAAGCTCCTACGAGCAGTACTTC.

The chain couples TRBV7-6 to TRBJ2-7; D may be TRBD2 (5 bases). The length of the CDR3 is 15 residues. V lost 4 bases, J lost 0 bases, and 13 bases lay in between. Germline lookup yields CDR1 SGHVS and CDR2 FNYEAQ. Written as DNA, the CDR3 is TGTGCCAGCAGCTCTGGCCCTAGCAGCTCCTACGAGCAGTACTTC. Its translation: CASSSGPSSSYEQYF.

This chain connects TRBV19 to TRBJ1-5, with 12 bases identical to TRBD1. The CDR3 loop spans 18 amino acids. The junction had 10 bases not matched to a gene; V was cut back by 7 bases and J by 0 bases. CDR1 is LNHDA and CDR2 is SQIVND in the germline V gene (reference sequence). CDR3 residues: CASTGPGQGAHSNQPQHF. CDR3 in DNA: TGTGCCAGTACCGGACCGGGACAGGGGGCCCATAGCAATCAGCCCCAGCATTTT.

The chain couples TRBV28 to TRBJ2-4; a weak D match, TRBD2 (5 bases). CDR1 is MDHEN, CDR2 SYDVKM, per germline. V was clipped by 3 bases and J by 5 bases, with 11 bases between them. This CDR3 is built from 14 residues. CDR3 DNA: TGTGCCAGCAGTTTCGGGGTTGGGGAAAACATTCAGTACTTC. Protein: CASSFGVGENIQYF.

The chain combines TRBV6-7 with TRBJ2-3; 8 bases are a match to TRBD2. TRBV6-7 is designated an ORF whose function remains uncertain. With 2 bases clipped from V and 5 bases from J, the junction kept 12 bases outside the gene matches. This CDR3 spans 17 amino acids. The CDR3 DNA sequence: TGTGCCAGCAGTTACATCCGGGAGGGCCGGTGGGGAGATACGCAGTATTTT. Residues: CASSYIREGRWGDTQYF.

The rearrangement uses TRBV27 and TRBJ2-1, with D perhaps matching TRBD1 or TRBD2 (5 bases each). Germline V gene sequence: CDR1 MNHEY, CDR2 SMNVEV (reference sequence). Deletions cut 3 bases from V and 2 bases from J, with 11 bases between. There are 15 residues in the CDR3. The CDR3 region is CASSFRDRPYNEQFF. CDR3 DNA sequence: TGTGCCAGCAGTTTTCGGGACCGTCCCTACAATGAGCAGTTCTTC.

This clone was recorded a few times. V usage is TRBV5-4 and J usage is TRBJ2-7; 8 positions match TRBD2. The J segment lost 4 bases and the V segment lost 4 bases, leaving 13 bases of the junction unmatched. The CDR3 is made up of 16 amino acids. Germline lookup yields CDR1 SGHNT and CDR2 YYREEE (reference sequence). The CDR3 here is CASSPRVRTSQYEQYF. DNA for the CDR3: TGTGCCAGCAGCCCGCGGGTCCGGACTAGCCAGTACGAGCAGTACTTC.

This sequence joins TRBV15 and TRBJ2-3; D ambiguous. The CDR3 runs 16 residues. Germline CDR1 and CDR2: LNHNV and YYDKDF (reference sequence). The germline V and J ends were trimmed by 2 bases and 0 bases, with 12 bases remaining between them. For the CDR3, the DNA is TGTGCCACCAGCAGAACGTCAGGTACTAGCACAGATACGCAGTATTTT. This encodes CATSRTSGTSTDTQYF.

The CDR3 sequence: CASSLALGGKGYNEQFF. CDR3 bases: TGTGCCAGCAGCTTAGCGCTCGGGGGGAAGGGGTACAATGAGCAGTTCTTC. The chain recombines TRBV7-2 with TRBJ2-1; 7 bases line up with TRBD2. The germline V gene encodes CDR1 SGHTA and CDR2 FQGNSA. After removal of 0 bases from V and 4 bases from J, the junction contained 9 bases not matched to a gene. This CDR3 has 17 residues.